The rows below give T cell receptor beta chains drawn from one sample of a study of control samples from healthy donors and cancer patients. Measured with immunoSEQ multiplex PCR; TCRdb has only the in-frame clones, and not every one. The top ten hold 2.5% to 3.5% of the sample, which has tens of thousands of clones, roughly 80% seen once. The sample was PBMCs. The receptors derive from a woman in her 50s with lung cancer. Each CDR3 is given with its conserved first and last residue. Each record gives: D gene, J gene, V gene, clone size, CDR3 protein, CDR3 DNA. A D gene is named only where the DNA matches it firmly. Part of the rows lack a size; the others show once, few, many or a class for expanded clones.

NA	TRBJ2-3	TRBV5-1	once	CASSLRQTFTDTQYF	TGCGCCAGCAGCTTGAGACAGACTTTCACAGATACGCAGTATTTT
NA	TRBJ1-5	TRBV4-3	NA	CASSQGINGNQPQHF	TGCGCCAGCAGCCAAGGAATTAACGGCAATCAGCCCCAGCATTTT
NA	TRBJ1-1	TRBV3-1/TRBV3-2	NA	CASSQERPGDTEAFF	TGTGCCAGCAGCCAAGAAAGGCCAGGGGACACTGAAGCTTTCTTT
NA	TRBJ1-3	TRBV3-1/TRBV3-2	NA	CASSRRDSGNTIYF	TGTGCCAGCAGCCGCAGGGATTCTGGAAACACCATATATTTT
NA	TRBJ1-5	TRBV30	NA	CAWSVSTEPQHF	TGTGCCTGGAGTGTAAGTACCGAGCCCCAGCATTTT
NA	TRBJ2-7	TRBV18	NA	CASSPLLDSPYEQYF	TGTGCCAGCTCACCGTTATTGGACAGTCCCTACGAGCAGTACTTC
TRBD1	TRBJ1-5	TRBV28	few	CASSSSGGNQPQHF	TGTGCCAGCAGTTCCTCAGGGGGGAATCAGCCCCAGCATTTT
NA	TRBJ1-4	TRBV7-2	NA	CASSLGRITASEELFF	TGTGCCAGCAGCTTAGGAAGGATTACCGCGAGCGAAGAACTGTTTTTT
NA	TRBJ1-5	TRBV4-1	once	CASSQFTGNQPQHF	TGCGCCAGCAGCCAGTTTACAGGGAATCAGCCCCAGCATTTT
TRBD1	TRBJ2-2	TRBV19	NA	CASRSTRDRARTGELFF	TGTGCCAGTAGGAGCACTCGGGACAGGGCCAGAACCGGGGAGCTGTTTTTT
NA	TRBJ1-6	TRBV6-6	NA	CASSPRGDNSPLHF	TGTGCCAGCAGTCCTCGAGGGGATAATTCACCCCTCCACTTT
NA	TRBJ1-1	TRBV10-1	NA	CASSYDGSTEAFF	TGCGCCAGCAGTTACGACGGGTCCACTGAAGCTTTCTTT
NA	TRBJ2-2	TRBV24-1	NA	CATSDRRNTGELFF	TGTGCCACCAGTGATCGGAGGAACACCGGGGAGCTGTTTTTT
NA	TRBJ2-2	TRBV2	NA	CASSARRDTGELFF	TGTGCCAGCAGCGCCAGAAGGGACACCGGGGAGCTGTTTTTT
NA	TRBJ1-1	TRBV3-1/TRBV3-2	NA	CASSQDGLNTEAFF	TGTGCCAGCAGCCAAGATGGATTGAACACTGAAGCTTTCTTT
NA	TRBJ2-1	TRBV4-2	NA	CASSQAGTGNEQFF	TGTGCCAGCAGCCAAGCCGGAACAGGGAATGAGCAGTTCTTC
TRBD1	TRBJ1-4	TRBV10-3	few	CAISESGQLYEKLFF	TGTGCCATCAGTGAGTCGGGACAGCTTTATGAAAAACTGTTTTTT
NA	TRBJ1-1	TRBV6-5	NA	CASSLRGLNTEAFF	TGTGCCAGCAGTTTAAGAGGGCTGAACACTGAAGCTTTCTTT
TRBD1	TRBJ1-1	TRBV6-2/TRBV6-3	NA	CASSTRQGQFYTEAFF	TGTGCCAGCAGTACGAGACAGGGACAGTTCTACACTGAAGCTTTCTTT
NA	TRBJ1-2	TRBV29-1	NA	CSADRLSYGYTF	TGCAGCGCCGACCGTCTATCCTATGGCTACACCTTC
NA	TRBJ2-3	TRBV4-3	NA	CASSQDKYWVRQLGTDTQYF	TGCGCCAGCAGCCAAGACAAGTATTGGGTAAGACAGCTAGGCACAGATACGCAGTATTTT
NA	TRBJ1-1	TRBV5-5	NA	CASSLEHGDTEAFF	TGTGCCAGCAGCTTGGAGCATGGTGACACGGAAGCTTTCTTT
NA	TRBJ1-2	TRBV7-9	NA	CASSLDSSGAGYGYTF	TGTGCCAGCAGCTTAGACTCAAGCGGGGCGGGCTATGGCTACACCTTC
NA	TRBJ2-2	TRBV4-1	NA	CASSQELGGFRELFF	TGCGCCAGCAGCCAAGAATTAGGCGGTTTTAGAGAGCTGTTTTTT
NA	TRBJ2-7	TRBV27	NA	CASSLSPMAYEQYF	TGTGCCAGCAGTTTGAGCCCTATGGCCTACGAGCAGTACTTC
NA	TRBJ1-2	TRBV6-5	NA	CASSYSIRGKYGYTF	TGTGCCAGCAGTTACTCTATCAGAGGGAAATATGGCTACACCTTC
NA	TRBJ1-5	TRBV21-1	NA	CASSKRGVGEQPQHF	TGTGCCAGCAGCAAAAGGGGGGTAGGAGAGCAGCCCCAGCATTTT
TRBD1	TRBJ1-6	TRBV7-2	NA	CASSLEGARNSPLHF	TGTGCCAGCAGCCTTGAGGGGGCGCGTAATTCACCCCTCCACTTT